The rows below give T cell receptor beta chains drawn from one sample of a study of PD-L1 blockade in urothelial cancer. The protocol was immunoSEQ multiplex PCR, while the TCRdb copy is restricted to in-frame clones and leaves out a portion. The table lists under 40,000 clones, roughly 80% of them singletons. The sample here was PBMCs, taken around atezolizumab (anti-PD-L1) treatment. The receptor set was obtained from a man between 70 and 80 years old with urothelial cancer. Both conserved end residues are part of each CDR3. Fields, in order: CDR3 length, D gene, J gene, V gene, clone size, CDR3 DNA, CDR3 protein. The D gene is left open where the match is weak. Size is stated for part of the rows, as once, few or many counts, or as a class when the clone is expanded.

15 | TRBD1 | TRBJ2-5 | TRBV27 | . | TGTGCCAGCAGTTTATCGGGACAGGGGGTGAAGACCCAGTACTTC | CASSLSGQGVKTQYF
13 | . | TRBJ1-5 | TRBV15 | once | TGTGCCACCACCCCAGGGTTCGATCAGCCCCAGCATTTT | CATTPGFDQPQHF
15 | TRBD1 | TRBJ1-1 | TRBV5-8 | . | TGTGCCAGCAGCCGGACGACAGGGATATGGACTGAAGCTTTCTTT | CASSRTTGIWTEAFF
15 | . | TRBJ2-6 | TRBV6-5 | few | TGTGCCAGCGGAGCGGGTGTGTCTGGGGCCAACGTCCTGACTTTC | CASGAGVSGANVLTF
18 | TRBD2 | TRBJ2-7 | TRBV28 | once | TGTGCCAGCAGTTTGTTAGTAGCTCGGCTAGCGGTTGCCTACGAGCAGTACTTC | CASSLLVARLAVAYEQYF
13 | TRBD1 | TRBJ2-2 | TRBV2 | . | TGTGCCAGCAGGACAGGGGTCACCGGGGAGCTGTTTTTT | CASRTGVTGELFF
13 | . | TRBJ2-1 | TRBV4-3 | . | TGCGCCAGCAGCCAAGACGGCGGCAATGAGCAGTTCTTC | CASSQDGGNEQFF
15 | . | TRBJ2-2 | TRBV7-6 | . | TGTGCCAGCAGCAATCGACAGAACAGCCCCGGGGAGCTGTTTTTT | CASSNRQNSPGELFF
12 | . | TRBJ2-2 | TRBV7-3 | few | TGTGCCAGCAGCTTAATACAGGGGGAGCTGTTTTTT | CASSLIQGELFF
13 | . | TRBJ2-1 | TRBV19 | . | TGTGCCAGTAGTATTGCTCCTAGTGTGGAGCAGTTCTTC | CASSIAPSVEQFF
12 | . | TRBJ1-2 | TRBV6-5 | . | TGTGCCAGCAGTTACTCGAACAGGGGCTACACCTTC | CASSYSNRGYTF
15 | TRBD1 | TRBJ1-2 | TRBV28 | few | TGTGCCAGCAGTTTAGGCAGGGGGCAGTGGTATGGCTACACCTTC | CASSLGRGQWYGYTF
15 | . | TRBJ2-7 | TRBV25-1 | . | TGTGCCAGCAGTGAATTGAGGGCGGGCACCTACGAGCAGTACTTC | CASSELRAGTYEQYF
15 | TRBD1 | TRBJ2-1 | TRBV5-1 | . | TGCGCCAGCAGCTCGGCGGGGACAGGGGGCGAGGGGCAGTTCTTC | CASSSAGTGGEGQFF
14 | . | TRBJ1-1 | TRBV5-5 | . | TGTGCCAGCAGCCCGACACTCGGGGACACTGAAGCTTTCTTT | CASSPTLGDTEAFF
17 | TRBD1 | TRBJ1-3 | TRBV10-1 | . | TGCGCCAGCAGTGACATTGGACAGGACAGCTCTGGAAACACCATATATTTT | CASSDIGQDSSGNTIYF